Shown below are 2 T cell receptor beta chains from a single sample sequenced in a study. Each CDR3 protein is one row after TCRdb ran MiXCR on the RT-PCR reads. The sample holds more than 600,000 distinct CDR3 sequences, approximately 15% seen once. Sequencing was done on a sample of memory CD4+ T cells from blood. These receptors originate from a female donor in good health, serving as a healthy control.

This clonotype showed up many times. This chain connects TRBV20-1 to TRBJ1-2; TRBD1 aligns across 10 bases. Unmatched junction bases numbered 18, after V lost 6 bases and J lost 2 bases. The CDR3 runs to 18 residues. Germline V gene lookup returns CDR1 DFQATT and CDR2 SNEGSKA (reference sequence). CDR3 amino acids: CSASASGQGNIENYGYTF. CDR3 nucleotide sequence: TGCAGTGCCAGTGCCTCGGGACAGGGGAACATCGAGAACTATGGCTACACCTTC.

In this sample, this clonotype turned up many times. This rearrangement joins TRBV7-2 to TRBJ1-1, with D unclear. Germline CDR1 is SGHTA and CDR2 is FQGNSA. The CDR3 loop spans 14 amino acids. Trimming stripped 1 base from V and 5 bases from J, with 11 bases between. CDR3 loop: CASSLDRVRTEAFF. The CDR3 DNA follows: TGTGCCAGCAGCTTAGATAGGGTACGGACTGAAGCTTTCTTT.